This T cell receptor beta chain was observed in a study of blood T cell repertoires in COVID-19. Sequencing was performed with immunoSEQ multiplex PCR; in TCRdb, only in-frame clones are kept and a portion is missing. The table includes 130,000 to 150,000 clones, almost 90% detected once. V lost 0 bases and J 4 bases, leaving 15 bases between the germline ends. Germline lookup yields CDR1 MNHEY and CDR2 SVGAGI. The CDR3 has 16 amino acids. This chain uses TRBV6-5 with TRBJ1-2; D call uncertain. Input material: peripheral blood. The TCR originated in a man aged 50-60 years with active or convalescent COVID-19. In DNA, the CDR3 is TGTGCCAGCAGTTACTCAGGCCTAGCGGTGAGCTATGGCTACACCTTC. It is translated as CASSYSGLAVSYGYTF.